This T cell receptor (beta chain) was profiled in a study of response to subunit inactivated influenza vaccine. In TCRdb, the RT-PCR reads were re-called with MiXCR into one record per CDR3 protein. The sample includes fewer than 550,000 distinct CDR3 sequences, about 25% seen only once; the top ten take approximately 2%. The CDR3 is 16 residues long. Trimming removed 0 bases at V and 7 bases at J, with 15 bases between. Germline CDR1 reads MGHRA; CDR2 reads YSYEKL. This clonotype was counted between two and nine times. The receptor comes from a man aged 50-60 years who received an inactivated influenza vaccine. This chain links TRBV4-1 with TRBJ1-4; maybe TRBD1 (5 bases). This specimen consisted of CD4+ T cells sorted from PBMCs, obtained around 5 days after vaccination. CDR3 protein: CASSQDWGRVGEKLFF. In DNA, the CDR3 is TGCGCCAGCAGCCAAGATTGGGGCAGGGTGGGTGAAAAACTGTTTTTT.